This T cell receptor beta chain was recovered during a study of blood T cell repertoires in COVID-19. At the level of the study: There were acute and convalescent COVID-19 samples, and they came from the United States, Italy and Spain. T cells, B-cell-depleted T cells, or PBMCs supplied cDNA or gDNA.

Original processing notes: The authors estimated nucleated cell counts from reference gene primer amplification. Produced via immunoSEQ multiplex PCR; TCRdb's table is partial and in-frame only. V and J calls and clone size come straight from that table; D and trimming were deduced from the DNA. The repertoire holds 130,000 or so clones, with more than 70% as singletons. Germline assignment: CDR1 SGHTA and CDR2 FQGNSA. Losses at the gene ends were 5 bases for V and 11 bases for J; bases not matched to a gene: 14. The CDR3 runs 14 residues. The sequence was obtained from a man between 45 and 60 years old with acute or convalescent COVID-19. The chain links TRBV7-2 to TRBJ1-1; 7 nucleotides line up with TRBD1. Sequenced sample: peripheral blood. The CDR3 DNA reads TGTGCCAGCAGCCCCAGTCCCCTAGGGGGCCGGGCTTTCTTT. This translates into CASSPSPLGGRAFF.